The 24 T cell receptor beta chains listed next were all sequenced from one sample in a study of blood T cell repertoires in COVID-19. Here immunoSEQ multiplex PCR was the method, and the copy in TCRdb shows in-frame clones only, minus some. The table includes about 210,000 clones, roughly 80% detected once. Sequenced: peripheral blood. The receptors were gathered from a woman aged 35 to 49 with active or convalescent COVID-19.

This chain's CDR3 is CASRHLGTGEDEQYF. The CDR3 region has the DNA TGTGCCAGCAGGCATTTAGGGACAGGGGAGGACGAGCAGTACTTC. The chain employs TRBV7-9 and TRBJ2-7, with 10 bases identical to TRBD1. Unmatched junction bases numbered 10, after V lost 6 bases and J lost 5 bases. The CDR3 has 15 amino acids. Germline V gene sequence: CDR1 SEHNR, CDR2 FQNEAQ (reference sequence).

The CDR3 here is CASSLEGELTRSYEQYF. CDR3 nucleotide sequence: TGTGCCAGCAGCTTAGAAGGAGAACTGACTCGCTCCTACGAGCAGTACTTC. The rearrangement links TRBV11-2 to TRBJ2-7; no firm D call. The germline V gene encodes CDR1 SGHAT and CDR2 FQNNGV. This CDR3 is 17 amino acids long. With 0 bases removed from V and 0 bases from J, the gap between germline ends came to 15 bases.

V is TRBV19 and J is TRBJ2-3, with 12 bases fitting TRBD2. This CDR3 region has 18 residues. Germline V gene lookup returns CDR1 LNHDA and CDR2 SQIVND (reference sequence). The V gene end was trimmed by 5 bases and the J gene end by 0 bases; junction bases not matched to a gene: 9. CDR3: CASSLRTSGRPSTDTQYF. The CDR3 DNA reads TGTGCCAGTAGTCTCCGAACTAGCGGGAGGCCGAGCACAGATACGCAGTATTTT.

This clone was observed a handful of times. The chain links TRBV5-1 to TRBJ1-3; D perhaps matches TRBD1 (6 bases). This CDR3 is 15 amino acids long. Trimming shortened V by 4 bases and J by 2 bases, and 13 bases separated the two germline ends. Looked up from germline, CDR1 is SGHRS and CDR2 is YFSETQ. The CDR3 sequence is CASSPQGVAGNTIYF. The CDR3 DNA is TGCGCCAGCAGCCCACAGGGAGTTGCTGGAAACACCATATATTTT.

The chain couples TRBV28 to TRBJ1-4; 7 bases map to TRBD1. Trimming at V came to 3 bases and at J to 10 bases, leaving 5 bases not matched to a gene. This CDR3 has 13 amino acids. Germline lookup yields CDR1 MDHEN and CDR2 SYDVKM. CDR3 sequence (DNA): TGTGCCAGCAGTTTTAGGGGGCTTGGAAAACTGTTTTTT. It codes for CASSFRGLGKLFF.

The DNA of the CDR3 is TGTGCCAGCAGCGCTGGACAGGACAACTACGAGCAGTACTTC. Translating it yields CASSAGQDNYEQYF. The chain recombines TRBV5-4 with TRBJ2-7; TRBD1 aligns across 7 bases. Germline V gene data show CDR1 as SGHNT and CDR2 as YYREEE (reference sequence). J gave up 3 bases and V 4 bases, and 7 bases lay outside the gene matches. The CDR3 consists of 14 residues.

V is TRBV2 and J is TRBJ1-2, with a weak D call TRBD1 (5 bases). The CDR3 consists of 12 residues. Germline values: CDR1 SNHLY, CDR2 FYNNEI. The V gene lost 9 bases and the J gene lost 8 bases, with 16 bases spanning the gap. CDR3 residues: CASRSRARGYTF. DNA of the CDR3: TGTGCCAGTAGATCCAGGGCACGCGGCTACACCTTC.

V is TRBV24-1 and J is TRBJ1-5; maybe TRBD1 (5 bases). V was clipped by 4 bases and J by 2 bases, with 8 bases between them. This CDR3 region has 14 residues. Germline CDR1 and CDR2: KGHDR and SFDVKD. The CDR3 spells CATSDRAGNQPQHF. The CDR3 DNA reads as TGTGCCACCAGTGACAGGGCCGGCAATCAGCCCCAGCATTTT.

The chain recombines TRBV5-4 with TRBJ1-1; perhaps TRBD1 as D (5 bases). The V gene's germline CDR1 is SGHNT and CDR2 YYREEE (reference sequence). The germline V and J ends were trimmed by 4 bases and 5 bases, with 18 bases remaining between them. The CDR3 covers 15 residues. DNA of the CDR3: TGTGCCAGCAGCCCCTATGGGGGGTCTGAGACTGAAGCTTTCTTT. Translation: CASSPYGGSETEAFF.

The rearrangement joins TRBV30 to TRBJ2-5, with D hard to call. This CDR3 is built from 10 residues. The germline V gene has CDR1 GTSNPN and CDR2 SVGIG (reference sequence). V lost 1 base and J 8 bases, leaving 5 bases between the germline ends. As DNA, the CDR3 is TGTGCCTGGAGTGGTCCTACCCAGTACTTC. Residues: CAWSGPTQYF. Using reference TRBV30 and TRBJ2-5 for the parts outside the CDR3, the full variable domain is SQTIHQWPATLVQPVGSPLSLECTVEGTSNPNLYWYRQAAGRGLQLLFYSVGIGQISSEVPQNLSASRPQDRQFILSSKKLLLSDSGFYLCAWSGPTQYFGPGTRLLVL.

The chain joins TRBV6-5 to TRBJ2-7, with a possible D match to TRBD2 (5 bases). Per the germline V gene, CDR1 is MNHEY and CDR2 is SVGAGI. This CDR3 has 14 residues. V lost 8 bases, J lost 0 bases, and 14 bases lay in between. The CDR3 DNA reads as TGTGCCAGCGGGGAGAGGATGGGCTCCTACGAGCAGTACTTC. It is translated as CASGERMGSYEQYF.

The rearrangement joins TRBV6-2 or TRBV6-3 to TRBJ2-7, with a tentative D call TRBD1 (6 bases). Per germline, CDR1 MNHEY and CDR2 SVGEGT. The ends were cut back, 5 bases at V and 6 bases at J, with 20 bases in the middle. The CDR3 covers 15 residues. The CDR3 DNA reads as TGTGCCAGCAGTGACGCACCAACAGGGCCCCTCGAGCAGTACTTC. Translating it yields CASSDAPTGPLEQYF.

V is TRBV28 and J is TRBJ1-1, with D uncertain. This CDR3 region has 15 residues. Germline values: CDR1 MDHEN, CDR2 SYDVKM. V was clipped by 5 bases and J by 6 bases, with 19 bases between them. CDR3 in DNA: TGTGCCAGCAGTCCTCGGGGAGGGAAAACTTCTGAAGCTTTCTTT. Protein: CASSPRGGKTSEAFF.

The genes are TRBV2 and TRBJ2-1; 8 bases line up with TRBD2. The germline V gene encodes CDR1 SNHLY and CDR2 FYNNEI. Trimming cost V 8 bases and J 4 bases; bases outside gene matches: 10. This CDR3 has 15 amino acids. In nucleotides, the CDR3 is TGTGCCAGCCTGCCCACTAGCGGTTCATACAATGAGCAGTTCTTC. Protein product: CASLPTSGSYNEQFF. Full variable domain (rest looked up from reference TRBV2 and TRBJ2-1): EPEVTQTPSHQVTQMGQEVILRCVPISNHLYFYWYRQILGQKVEFLVSFYNNEISEKSEIFDDQFSVERPDGSNFTLKIRSTKLEDSAMYFCASLPTSGSYNEQFFGPGTRLTVL.

J is TRBJ2-4 and V is TRBV11-2; possibly TRBD1 for D (5 bases). The CDR3 contains 16 residues. The germline V gene encodes CDR1 SGHAT and CDR2 FQNNGV. V lost 6 bases and J 6 bases, leaving 21 bases between the germline ends. CDR3 DNA sequence: TGTGCCAGCAGTTCCCTCTTTGGGGCTCGTGCAAACATTCAGTACTTC. This translates into CASSSLFGARANIQYF.

The V call is TRBV28, the J call TRBJ2-7; 10 positions agree with TRBD2. CDR3 length: 16 residues. Germline V gene sequence: CDR1 MDHEN, CDR2 SYDVKM. V was pared by 5 bases and J by 0 bases, with 7 bases of the junction left unmatched. CDR3 in DNA: TGTGCCAGCAGTGTTGCCGGGACTAGCGCCTCCTACGAGCAGTACTTC. Its translation: CASSVAGTSASYEQYF.

CDR3 coding DNA: TGTGCCAGCAGCCAGTACAGGGGGGGGAACACTGAAGCTTTCTTT. This encodes CASSQYRGGNTEAFF. V gene TRBV28 combines with J gene TRBJ1-1; 8 bases map to TRBD1. Trimming at V came to 6 bases and at J to 1 base, leaving 7 bases not matched to a gene. Per the germline V gene, CDR1 is MDHEN and CDR2 is SYDVKM. The CDR3 is made up of 15 amino acids.

V and J are TRBV19 and TRBJ2-1; the match to TRBD1 covers 8 bases. V gave up 5 bases and J gave up 8 bases; unmatched junction bases: 11. There are 15 residues in the CDR3. Germline-derived CDR1 and CDR2 are LNHDA and SQIVND (reference sequence). The CDR3 spells CASSARDRRGDEQFF. CDR3 bases: TGTGCCAGTAGTGCACGGGACAGGAGGGGAGATGAGCAGTTCTTC.

This clone has only one observation. J is TRBJ2-7 and V is TRBV7-4, with D tentatively TRBD1 (6 bases). V was clipped by 1 base and J by 0 bases, with 22 bases between them. Germline V gives CDR1 SGHVT, CDR2 SQSDAQ. This CDR3 spans 19 amino acids. In nucleotides, the CDR3 is TGTGCCAGCAGCTTAGTCTGGGAACCAACCGGGACACTCTCCTACGAGCAGTACTTC. Encoded protein: CASSLVWEPTGTLSYEQYF.

The chain is built from TRBV2 and TRBJ2-3; TRBD2 might be the D (5 bases). CDR3 length: 15 residues. The germline V gene encodes CDR1 SNHLY and CDR2 FYNNEI. Trimming took 4 bases from V and 6 from J, leaving 17 bases between them. The CDR3 sequence is CASSVAGLAYDTQYF. In nucleotides, the CDR3 is TGTGCCAGCAGTGTTGCGGGCCTCGCTTACGATACGCAGTATTTT.

This chain's CDR3 is CASSGQLNEKLFF. The CDR3 DNA reads TGCGCCAGCAGTGGACAGTTAAATGAAAAACTGTTTTTT. The chain recombines TRBV10-1 with TRBJ1-4; tentative D call: TRBD1 (5 bases). CDR1 WNHNN and CDR2 SYGVQD come from the germline V gene (reference sequence). The V end was cut by 4 bases, the J end by 5 bases, with 8 bases between. The CDR3 sequence is 13 residues long.

This clone was observed once. Here the CDR3 reads CASSQTGMSNQPQHF. CDR3 DNA: TGCGCCAGCAGCCAAACAGGGATGAGCAATCAGCCCCAGCATTTT. The gene calls are TRBV5-1 and TRBJ1-5; D possibly corresponds to TRBD1 (6 bases). V shed 4 bases and J shed 1 base, with 12 bases lying between them. CDR3 length: 15 amino acids. CDR1 is SGHRS, CDR2 YFSETQ, per germline.

This clone was seen only once. The rearrangement uses TRBV9 and TRBJ2-1, with a possible D match to TRBD2 (6 bases). Germline CDR1 SGDLS, CDR2 YYNGEE. The CDR3 runs 22 residues. V lost 0 bases and J lost 1, with 29 bases in between. CDR3 in DNA: TGTGCCAGCAGCGTAGAGGCCGTGACTAGGTGGTGGCGACGGTGGTCCTACAATGAGCAGTTCTTC. This codes for CASSVEAVTRWWRRWSYNEQFF.

V gene TRBV4-1 combines with J gene TRBJ2-1; 9 bases line up with TRBD1. The CDR3 is made up of 16 amino acids. Germline V gene data show CDR1 as MGHRA and CDR2 as YSYEKL. V dropped 7 bases and J dropped 6; count of bases not matched to a gene: 13. CDR3 coding DNA: TGCGCCAGCACCCGCCTGGGACAGGGTTTTTTCAATGAGCAGTTCTTC. The encoded protein is CASTRLGQGFFNEQFF.